The sample holds many counts of the clone carrying this T cell receptor beta chain. Antigen: not known. TCRdb used MiXCR to reprocess the RT-PCR reads, holding one entry per CDR3 protein. Of some 550,000 distinct CDR3 sequences listed, 20% to 25% are singletons. The data are from a study of response to subunit inactivated influenza vaccine. Study findings and constraints: Only a handful of new T cells, the authors suggested, are recruited with each seasonal influenza vaccination.

The CDR3 is 16 amino acids. V shed 5 bases and J 4 bases; nucleotides not matched to a gene: 8. Per the germline V gene, CDR1 is SGHTA and CDR2 is FQGNSA. This sample was shared with a second study, whose subject was T cells expressing NK-cell markers. Per that paper: 5'RACE template switching built TCR beta cDNA with unique molecular identifiers. CD3+CD56+NKG2C+, CD3+CD56+NKG2C- and CD3+CD56-NKG2C+ T cells, once sorted, supplied the TCR beta repertoires. Of eight sequenced donors, seven were HCMV-seropositive and one HCMV-seronegative. Roughly six donors carried dominant NKG2C+ clonotypes that made up about 1.0-7.0% of their CD8+ T cells.

This specimen consisted of CD4+ T cells sorted from PBMCs, obtained 11 to 12 days after vaccination. The sequence came from a man in his fifties who received an inactivated influenza vaccine. The V call is TRBV7-2, the J call TRBJ2-3, with 11 positions matching TRBD2. The CDR3: CASSKISGGAPDTQYF. CDR3 nucleotide sequence: TGTGCCAGCAGCAAAATTAGCGGGGGGGCCCCAGATACGCAGTATTTT.